The present TCR beta chain was sequenced within a study of T cells in Graves' hyperthyroidism and ophthalmopathy. The study, taken as a whole, reports: Model output signaled ophthalmopathy a median around 6.9 months ahead of onset. Most expanded thyroid clonotypes above 0.001 also appeared in blood. Classification by a 13 V-J model distinguished ophthalmopathy from stable hyperthyroidism.

The CDR3 loop spans 16 amino acids. The germline V gene has CDR1 SQVTM and CDR2 ANQGSEA. V shed 4 bases and J 3 bases; nucleotides not matched to a gene: 15. Amplification of TCR beta CDR3 regions was performed using RNA transcripts as template. The TCR CDR3 was amplified in a first-round RT-PCR using the HTBI primer set. TCRdb passed the multiplex PCR reads through MiXCR, listing each CDR3 protein once. This sample carries under 550,000 distinct CDR3 sequences, approximately 13% of them seen once, and the ten largest clones take 5.3%. As concerns this clonotype: Its target is unknown.

The chain employs TRBV29-1 and TRBJ2-7; 7 bases agree with TRBD1. This sequence was found in a woman under 30 with Graves' hyperthyroidism. Sequencing was carried out using blood. In nucleotides, the CDR3 is TGCAGCGTTGGGGGGTTAACAGGGGTGGGGTTCTACGAGCAGTACTTC. Residues: CSVGGLTGVGFYEQYF.